A single sample gave rise to the 25 T cell receptor beta chains below, sequenced in a study of blood T cell repertoires in COVID-19. Assay: immunoSEQ multiplex PCR; the TCRdb copy retains only in-frame clones and omits some. The sample yields some 300,000 clones, roughly 87% seen once. Specimen: PBMCs or T cells enriched from blood (not recorded which). These TCRs come from a woman aged 25 to 39 who had recovered from COVID-19.

The chain employs TRBV10-1 and TRBJ2-2; 7 bases align to TRBD2. V trimming: 2 bases; J trimming: 6 bases; junction bases outside the gene matches: 6. Germline CDR1 WNHNN, CDR2 SYGVQD (reference sequence). The length of the CDR3 is 15 residues. CDR3 residues: CASSERTSVAGELFF. In nucleotides, the CDR3 is TGCGCCAGCAGTGAGAGAACTAGCGTGGCCGGGGAGCTGTTTTTT.

The rearrangement links TRBV19 to TRBJ1-5, with D hard to call. V dropped 3 bases and J dropped 8 bases, with 17 bases sitting between them. The germline gives CDR1 LNHDA, CDR2 SQIVND (reference sequence). The CDR3 loop spans 15 amino acids. CDR3 sequence: CASSIGTGHGEPQHF. Here the CDR3 DNA reads TGTGCCAGTAGTATTGGTACCGGTCACGGGGAGCCCCAGCATTTT. The whole variable domain, remainder taken from reference TRBV19 and TRBJ1-5, is DGGITQSPKYLFRKEGQNVTLSCEQNLNHDAMYWYRQDPGQGLRLIYYSQIVNDFQKGDIAEGYSVSREKKESFPLTVTSAQKNPTAFYLCASSIGTGHGEPQHFGDGTRLSIL.

The chain carries TRBV2 and TRBJ1-1, with D possibly matching TRBD1 (6 bases). The CDR3 loop spans 16 amino acids. Per the germline V gene, CDR1 is SNHLY and CDR2 is FYNNEI. V dropped 0 bases and J dropped 10 bases, with 21 bases sitting between them. CDR3 residues: CASSEARSGQGPGAFF. Written as DNA, the CDR3 is TGTGCCAGCAGTGAAGCCAGGTCGGGGCAGGGGCCCGGAGCTTTCTTT.

The chain carries TRBV5-5 and TRBJ1-1; unclear D gene. CDR1 and CDR2 from the germline V gene are SGHKS and YYEKEE (reference sequence). V was clipped by 1 base and J by 4 bases, with 11 bases between them. CDR3 length: 14 amino acids. As DNA, the CDR3 is TGTGCCAGCAGCTTGTGGTCGGGAGGCACTGAAGCTTTCTTT. This gives the protein CASSLWSGGTEAFF.

The chain has TRBV25-1 and TRBJ1-2; a weak D match, TRBD1 (6 bases). The germline CDR1 and CDR2 sequences are MGHDK and SYGVNS. Trimming took 4 bases from V and 3 from J, leaving 21 bases between them. The CDR3 is 17 residues long. CDR3 amino acids: CASSGPSARSGDYGYTF. The CDR3 DNA reads as TGTGCCAGCAGTGGCCCATCCGCCAGGTCAGGGGACTATGGCTACACCTTC.

The chain couples TRBV6-5 to TRBJ2-6; D might be TRBD1 (6 bases). Trimming took off 6 bases at V and 3 bases at J, with 12 bases between the two ends. CDR1 is MNHEY and CDR2 is SVGAGI in the germline V gene. The CDR3 covers 15 residues. The CDR3 loop is CASSARGNGANVLTF. DNA for the CDR3: TGTGCCAGCAGCGCGAGGGGGAATGGGGCCAACGTCCTGACTTTC.

This clone was recorded once. Lacking the conserved final phenylalanine or tryptophan, this CDR3 likely reflects a read error. No DNA is shown, since the ends of the CDR3 on it are uncertain; the CDR3 is the one TCRdb lists. The chain links TRBV5-4 to TRBJ1-1; the D call TRBD1 from the table was never checked on the DNA. The CDR3 is 13 amino acids in total, end residues counted. Germline V gives CDR1 SGHNT, CDR2 YYREEE (reference sequence). CDR3 amino acids: CASSPLKGRTGAV.

V and J are TRBV6-2 or TRBV6-3 and TRBJ1-6; possible D gene TRBD1, 5 bases. The CDR3 is made up of 14 amino acids. From germline, CDR1 is MNHEY and CDR2 SVGEGT. V shed 2 bases and J shed 9 bases, with 11 bases lying between them. Written as DNA, the CDR3 is TGTGCCAGCAGTTACGACTCAGGGCGTTCACCCCTCCACTTT. It translates to CASSYDSGRSPLHF.

This clone has just a few counts. The chain uses TRBV7-9 and TRBJ2-2; 7 nucleotides agree with TRBD1. The germline V gene encodes CDR1 SEHNR and CDR2 FQNEAQ (reference sequence). The CDR3 covers 15 residues. Unmatched junction bases numbered 12, after V lost 7 bases and J lost 7 bases. CDR3 sequence: CASNSWDSFNGELFF. The CDR3 DNA reads TGTGCCAGCAACTCGTGGGACAGCTTTAACGGGGAGCTGTTTTTT.

CDR3 DNA sequence: TGTGCCAGCAGCCCGGCGGGGGGCCGGGACACTGAAGCTTTCTTT. Translated, it gives CASSPAGGRDTEAFF. The chain employs TRBV14 and TRBJ1-1; TRBD1 is a possible D gene (6 bases). V was pared by 4 bases and J by 3 bases, with 15 bases between. The germline V gene has CDR1 SGHDN and CDR2 FVKESK. This CDR3 has 15 residues. The full variable domain, completed using reference TRBV14 and TRBJ1-1, is EAGVTQFPSHSVIEKGQTVTLRCDPISGHDNLYWYRRVMGKEIKFLLHFVKESKQDESGMPNNRFLAERTGGTYSTLKVQPAELEDSGVYFCASSPAGGRDTEAFFGQGTRLTVV.

This clone came up a few times. The J gene is TRBJ1-1, the V gene TRBV5-5; 11 bases are a match to TRBD1. Germline V lookup: CDR1 SGHKS, CDR2 YYEKEE (reference sequence). CDR3 length: 16 residues. The J segment lost 2 bases and the V segment lost 6 bases, leaving 9 bases of the junction unmatched. The CDR3 DNA follows: TGTGCCAGCACCCGGACAGGGGGCGGTTCTAACACTGAAGCTTTCTTT. This encodes CASTRTGGGSNTEAFF.

J is TRBJ2-5 and V is TRBV21-1; no DNA check was done on the table's D call, TRBD2. TRBV21-1 is a pseudogene. The CDR3 contains 18 residues. In DNA, the CDR3 is TGTGCCAGCAGCCCCGAGTCGGAGGCTAGCGGGAGCCAAGAGACCCAGTACTTC. Its translation: CASSPESEASGSQETQYF.

V and J are TRBV30 and TRBJ2-1; tentative D call: TRBD2 (6 bases). Germline CDR1 reads GTSNPN; CDR2 reads SVGIG (reference sequence). Trimming stripped 0 bases from V and 4 bases from J, with 10 bases between. CDR3 length equals 14 residues. Here the CDR3 reads CAWSVGGEYNEQFF. Written as DNA, the CDR3 is TGTGCCTGGAGTGTCGGCGGGGAGTACAATGAGCAGTTCTTC.

This rearrangement joins TRBV10-3 to TRBJ2-3; 9 bases match TRBD1. In germline, CDR1 is ENHRY, CDR2 SYGVKD. The CDR3 runs 14 residues. The V and J ends lost 5 bases and 1 base, in that order; junction bases with no gene match: 1. The CDR3, as DNA: TGTGCCATCAGTCGGACAGGGGGCACAGATACGCAGTATTTT. Translated: CAISRTGGTDTQYF.

The chain uses TRBV9 and TRBJ2-7; TRBD2 matches 8 bases. This CDR3 comprises 13 residues. Trimming took 0 bases from V and 6 from J; bases not matched to a gene: 2. Looked up from germline, CDR1 is SGDLS and CDR2 is YYNGEE. The CDR3 region is CASSVGGGTEQYF. CDR3 DNA sequence: TGTGCCAGCAGCGTAGGCGGGGGGACCGAGCAGTACTTC.

The chain uses TRBV29-1 and TRBJ2-7; TRBD2 matches at 7 bases. CDR1 and CDR2 (germline): SQVTM, ANQGSEA. Trimming removed 3 bases from V and 5 bases from J; junction bases left unmatched: 4. The CDR3 extends over 12 amino acids. The CDR3 sequence: CSVDQGGDEQYF. In nucleotides, the CDR3 is TGCAGCGTTGACCAGGGAGGGGACGAGCAGTACTTC.

The CDR3 DNA follows: TGTGCCAGCAGCCCCTACAGGGCAACTAATGAAAAACTGTTTTTT. Residues: CASSPYRATNEKLFF. The rearrangement links TRBV16 to TRBJ1-4; maybe TRBD1 (6 bases). CDR3 length: 15 amino acids. Trimming removed 4 bases at V and 0 bases at J, with 9 bases between. CDR1 is KGHSY, CDR2 FQNENV, per germline.

The CDR3 region has the DNA TGTGCCAGCAGCCTAAATCTCTCCTATAATTCACCCCTCCACTTT. It is translated as CASSLNLSYNSPLHF. V gene TRBV11-3 combines with J gene TRBJ1-6; D gene ambiguous. The V gene lost 5 bases and the J gene lost 0 bases, with 8 bases spanning the gap. This CDR3 contains 15 residues. Germline-derived CDR1 and CDR2 are SGHNT and YENEEA.

CDR3 region: CAIGGTGGGEQYF. The DNA of the CDR3 is TGTGCCATCGGCGGGACAGGGGGGGGAGAGCAGTACTTC. This chain joins TRBV10-3 and TRBJ2-7; 11 bases fit TRBD1. The V and J ends lost 8 bases and 7 bases, in that order; junction bases with no gene match: 7. In germline, CDR1 is ENHRY, CDR2 SYGVKD. There are 13 residues in the CDR3.

The chain couples TRBV6-5 to TRBJ2-3; TRBD1 matches at 10 bases. CDR1 MNHEY and CDR2 SVGAGI come from the germline V gene. This CDR3 spans 14 amino acids. Unmatched junction bases numbered 3, after V lost 6 bases and J lost 3 bases. CDR3 sequence: CASSGQGGTDTQYF. CDR3 DNA sequence: TGTGCCAGCAGCGGACAGGGGGGGACAGATACGCAGTATTTT.

In its sample, this clone was seen once. J is TRBJ2-5 and V is TRBV28, with a weak D call TRBD1 (6 bases). Germline CDR1 is MDHEN and CDR2 is SYDVKM. Trimming cost V 11 bases and J 1 base, with 14 bases left between them. This CDR3 spans 13 amino acids. This CDR3 reads CAGRRGGQETQYF. For the CDR3, the DNA is TGTGCCGGCCGCAGGGGTGGCCAAGAGACCCAGTACTTC.

J is TRBJ1-2 and V is TRBV7-8; D is unresolved. The CDR3 length is 14 residues. Germline loops: CDR1 SGHVS, CDR2 FQNEAQ. Trimming stripped 5 bases from V and 4 bases from J, with 14 bases between. The CDR3 reads CASSRNEAPYGYTF. In nucleotides, the CDR3 is TGTGCCAGCAGCCGGAATGAAGCTCCCTATGGCTACACCTTC.

Only a few counts were recorded for this clone. The chain recombines TRBV7-9 with TRBJ2-7; the match to TRBD2 covers 7 bases. CDR3 length equals 16 residues. V shed 4 bases and J 5 bases; nucleotides not matched to a gene: 14. Per germline, CDR1 SEHNR and CDR2 FQNEAQ (reference sequence). CDR3 DNA: TGTGCCAGCAGCTCGGGGGGTGGCGGCCCCCTCCACGAGCAGTACTTC. It specifies CASSSGGGGPLHEQYF.

This chain uses TRBV5-3 with TRBJ1-4; D is undetermined. TRBV5-3 is sorted into the ORF group, with uncertain function. V was cut by 4 bases and J by 8 bases, with 6 bases left in between. The CDR3 extends over 11 amino acids. The CDR3 spells CARSPQEKLFF. The CDR3 DNA sequence: TGTGCCAGAAGCCCCCAAGAAAAACTGTTTTTT.

The chain combines TRBV6-4 with TRBJ2-3, with 13 bases that match TRBD2. CDR1 and CDR2 from the germline V gene are MRHNA and SNTAGT. The CDR3 sequence is 16 residues long. The trim removed 5 bases at V and 2 bases at J, leaving 4 bases unmatched. The CDR3: CASSKTSGGTTDTQYF. CDR3 coding DNA: TGTGCCAGCAGTAAGACTAGCGGGGGGACCACAGATACGCAGTATTTT.